This T cell receptor beta chain was captured by sequencing in a study of T cells after yellow fever vaccination (dated by TCRdb to about 2019). In terms of the full investigation: The SMART-Seq v4 Ultra Low Input RNA kit was used to prepare libraries from fractions with low cell numbers. Bulk TCR alpha and beta repertoires were sequenced longitudinally to track T-cell clones before and after primary and booster YFV17D yellow fever vaccination. The cohort comprised two healthy male donors, one aged 18 to 29 and one aged 30 to 40 years. Bulk PBMC replicates and cell subsets were isolated from blood drawn at multiple timepoints before and after both primary and secondary immunization.

Explained via the paper, the treatment or condition label denotes: live attenuated yellow fever vaccine strain. Two biological replicates of bulk PBMCs were collected at each blood-draw timepoint. A standard Ficoll-Paque protocol was used to isolate PBMCs from peripheral blood. RNA was extracted with TriZol from bulk PBMCs, CD4 and CD8 fractions, and dextramer-positive and dextramer-negative fractions. Results and caveats for the whole study, not just this receptor: Most clones expanded after primary vaccination were re-detected after the booster (almost 97% of CD4 and approximately 89% of CD8), suggesting broad memory maintenance. Computational filtering was needed because FACS-sorted repertoires could contain abundant contaminating clonotypes from the bulk population. Compared with the primary T-cell response, the secondary T-cell response was weaker but faster, peaking on day 5 rather than day 15. A small share of clonotypes was detected in both CD4 and CD8 compartments, with the overlap likely arising from convergent recombination. The study included only two donors, which limits how far the findings can be generalized.

As for this clonotype: Its antigen is currently not known. At one end the junction does not follow the germline gene, possibly because of a read error.

Including the terminal cysteine and phenylalanine, the CDR3 comprises 13 residues. Just CDR3 DNA is preserved here, 39 bases in frame from base 1. CDR1 LGHNA and CDR2 YNFKEQ are derived from the germline V gene. Synthesis of TCR cDNA relied on 5'RACE template switching, a step that introduced a universal primer site along with unique molecular identifiers. Priming for cDNA synthesis came from both the TCR alpha and TCR beta constant segments. Library amplification involved two PCR steps, and the second step added sample barcodes and sequencing adapters. Libraries were sequenced on Illumina HiSeq 2500 (2x100 bp) or NovaSeq (2x150 bp). Per the source publication's procedure: Demultiplexing of reads and collapsing into UMI consensus sequences were performed with MIGEC, and V(D)J alignment was carried out with MiXCR. Clonotypes responding to the vaccine were identified with edgeR on replicate PBMC samples, with the criteria of FDR below 0.01 and a log2 fold change above 5 up to day 15. Each bulk clonotype received a CD4 or CD8 identity based on whether the sequenced CD4 or CD8 repertoire contained that clonotype at higher abundance. TCRdb trimmed public reads at Q25 via fastp, called clones via MiXCR and kept in-frame beta chains. Identical CDR3 protein sequences are pooled into one entry, listed with their most common genes and DNA. The V and J calls here are based on TCRdb, not the publication. The sample table shows 450,000 to 600,000 distinct CDR3 sequences, and about a sixth are seen once. Around a sixth of the sample is held by the ten biggest clonotypes.

The TCR comes from a man aged 18-30 years who received the YFV17D yellow fever vaccine. Sequenced material: PBMCs, taken 5 days after the first yellow fever vaccination. The V gene is TRBV4-2 and the J gene is TRBJ2-1, with TRBD2 identical over 10 junction bases. The CDR3 in this case is CASSQELSGGEEF. The nucleotides read TGTGCCAGCAGCCAAGAATTGAGCGGGGGGGAGGAATTC.